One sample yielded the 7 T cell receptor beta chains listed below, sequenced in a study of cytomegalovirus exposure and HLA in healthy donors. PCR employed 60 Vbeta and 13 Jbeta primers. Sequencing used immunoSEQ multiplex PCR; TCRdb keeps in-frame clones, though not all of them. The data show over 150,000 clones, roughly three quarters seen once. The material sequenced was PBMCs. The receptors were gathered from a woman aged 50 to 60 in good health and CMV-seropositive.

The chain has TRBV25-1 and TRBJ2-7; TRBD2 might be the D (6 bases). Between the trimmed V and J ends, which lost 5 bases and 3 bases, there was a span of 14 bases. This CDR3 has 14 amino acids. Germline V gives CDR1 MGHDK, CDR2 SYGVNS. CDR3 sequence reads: CASSKDEAGYEQYF. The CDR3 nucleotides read TGTGCCAGCAGTAAAGACGAAGCGGGCTACGAGCAGTACTTC.

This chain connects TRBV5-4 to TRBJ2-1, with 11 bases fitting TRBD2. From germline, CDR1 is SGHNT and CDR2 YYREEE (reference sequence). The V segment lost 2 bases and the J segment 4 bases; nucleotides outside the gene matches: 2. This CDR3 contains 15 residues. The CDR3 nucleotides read TGTGCCAGCAGCTTCGGGACTAGCGGTTACAATGAGCAGTTCTTC. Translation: CASSFGTSGYNEQFF.

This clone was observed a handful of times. The chain's CDR3 is CASSHDGGSGNTIYF. The CDR3 coding sequence is TGCGCCAGCAGTCATGACGGGGGCTCTGGAAACACCATATATTTT. This chain connects TRBV4-1 to TRBJ1-3; a possible D gene is TRBD1 (5 bases). V was cut by 6 bases and J by 0 bases, with 12 bases left in between. The CDR3 runs 15 residues. Germline assignment: CDR1 MGHRA and CDR2 YSYEKL.

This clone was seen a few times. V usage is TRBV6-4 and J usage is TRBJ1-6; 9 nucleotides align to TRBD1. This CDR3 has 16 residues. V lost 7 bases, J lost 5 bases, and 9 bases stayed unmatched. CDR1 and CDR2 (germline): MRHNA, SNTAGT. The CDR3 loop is CASNALGDRDNSPLHF. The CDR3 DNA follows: TGTGCCAGCAATGCCTTAGGGGACAGGGATAATTCACCCCTCCACTTT.

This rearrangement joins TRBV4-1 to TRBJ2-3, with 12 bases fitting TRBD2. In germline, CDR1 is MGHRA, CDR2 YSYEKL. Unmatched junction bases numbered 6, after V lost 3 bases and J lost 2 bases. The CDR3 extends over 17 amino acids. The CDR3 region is CASSHGTSGLYTDTQYF. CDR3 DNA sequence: TGCGCCAGCAGCCACGGGACTAGCGGGTTATACACAGATACGCAGTATTTT.

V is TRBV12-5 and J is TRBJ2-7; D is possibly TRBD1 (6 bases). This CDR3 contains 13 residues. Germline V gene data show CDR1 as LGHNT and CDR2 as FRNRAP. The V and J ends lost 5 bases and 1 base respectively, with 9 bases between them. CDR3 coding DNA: TGTGCTAGTGGTGTGGACAGTTCCTACGAGCAGTACTTC. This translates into CASGVDSSYEQYF. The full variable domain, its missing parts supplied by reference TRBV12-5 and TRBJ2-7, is DARVTQTPRHKVTEMGQEVTMRCQPILGHNTVFWYRQTMMQGLELLAYFRNRAPLDDSGMPKDRFSAEMPDATLATLKIQPSEPRDSAVYFCASGVDSSYEQYFGPGTRLTVT.

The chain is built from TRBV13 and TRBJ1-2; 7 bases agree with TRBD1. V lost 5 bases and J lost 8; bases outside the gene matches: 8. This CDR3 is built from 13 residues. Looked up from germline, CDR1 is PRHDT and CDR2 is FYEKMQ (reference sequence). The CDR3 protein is CASSPRTGWGYTF. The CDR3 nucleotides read TGTGCCAGCAGCCCCCGGACAGGTTGGGGCTACACCTTC.